Presented here are 19 T cell receptor beta chains from one specimen sequenced in a study of CD8+CD57+ T cells in acquired aplastic anemia. For CDR3 and TCR beta VDJ profiling, genomic DNA was the template used. TCRdb reprocessed the reads with MiXCR, giving one entry per CDR3 protein. This table has 180,000 or so distinct CDR3 sequences, 47% appearing once. CD8+CD57+ cell expansion, shown by flow cytometry, had occurred in the patients selected for sequencing. The material sequenced was sorted CD4+, CD8+, or CD8+CD57+ T cells (not recorded which) from PBMCs. The source of these receptors is a human donor with aplastic anemia.

This chain links TRBV10-1 with TRBJ2-7; D might be TRBD1 (5 bases). Germline V gene data show CDR1 as WNHNN and CDR2 as SYGVQD (reference sequence). The V and J ends lost 3 bases and 3 bases respectively, with 15 bases between them. This CDR3 spans 15 amino acids. The CDR3 loop reads CASSDRTGSNYEQYF. The DNA for the CDR3 is TGCGCCAGCAGTGATAGAACAGGCTCGAACTACGAGCAGTACTTC.

The chain is built from TRBV19 and TRBJ1-1; no clear D gene. Deletions cut 3 bases from V and 2 bases from J, with 10 bases between. The CDR3 consists of 14 residues. CDR1 and CDR2 from the germline V gene are LNHDA and SQIVND (reference sequence). The DNA for the CDR3 is TGTGCCAGTAGTATTACACCTACCAACACTGAAGCTTTCTTT. Protein sequence: CASSITPTNTEAFF.

The sample holds many counts of this clonotype. This chain connects TRBV20-1 to TRBJ1-1; D unresolved. Germline V lookup: CDR1 DFQATT, CDR2 SNEGSKA (reference sequence). The CDR3 has 13 residues. V shed 4 bases and J shed 8 bases, with 17 bases lying between them. The CDR3 loop reads CSATRTGLGEAFF. The CDR3 coding sequence is TGCAGTGCTACTCGGACGGGTCTGGGGGAAGCTTTCTTT.

This clonotype was observed at least ten times. The gene calls are TRBV20-1 and TRBJ2-3; D possibly corresponds to TRBD1 (5 bases). V was pared by 5 bases and J by 5 bases, with 17 bases between. Germline assignment: CDR1 DFQATT and CDR2 SNEGSKA (reference sequence). CDR3 length: 14 residues. The DNA for the CDR3 is TGCAGTGCTGGGTTTGTACTCCAGGGAGATACGCAGTATTTT. It specifies CSAGFVLQGDTQYF.

A word on this clonotype: A junction boundary mismatches the germline segment, possibly from a read error. The rearrangement links TRBV12-3 or TRBV12-4 to TRBJ2-7, with 8 bases that match TRBD1. The CDR3 is made up of 13 amino acids. The CDR3 region has the DNA TGTGCCGGCAGTTTAGGGACAGGCTACGAGCAGTACTTC. This translates into CAGSLGTGYEQYF.

The chain combines TRBV2 with TRBJ2-7; TRBD2 matches 9 bases. The junction had 2 bases not matched to a gene; V was cut back by 9 bases and J by 2 bases. CDR3 size: 12 residues. The germline V gene has CDR1 SNHLY and CDR2 FYNNEI. The DNA of the CDR3 is TGTGCCAGTGGCGGGGGGGCCTACGAGCAGTACTTC. Residues: CASGGGAYEQYF.

This chain connects TRBV19 to TRBJ1-2, with TRBD1 identical over 9 bases. The CDR3 totals 13 residues. Germline V lookup: CDR1 LNHDA, CDR2 SQIVND (reference sequence). The ends lost 6 bases at V and 4 bases at J; junction bases unmatched: 3. The CDR3 here is CASRGQGPYGYTF. As DNA, the CDR3 is TGTGCCAGTAGGGGACAGGGCCCCTATGGCTACACCTTC.

The rearrangement uses TRBV7-8 and TRBJ2-7; a possible D gene is TRBD1 (6 bases). CDR3 length: 16 residues. CDR1 and CDR2 from the germline V gene are SGHVS and FQNEAQ. V shed 4 bases and J shed 7 bases, with 23 bases lying between them. CDR3 sequence reads: CASSSCILGAPGEQYF. In nucleotides, the CDR3 is TGTGCCAGCAGCTCATGCATATTGGGGGCGCCTGGAGAGCAGTACTTC.

The chain uses TRBV10-3 and TRBJ1-1, with a weak D call TRBD1 (5 bases). CDR3 length equals 14 residues. V was cut by 6 bases and J by 0 bases, with 11 bases left in between. Germline assignment: CDR1 ENHRY and CDR2 SYGVKD. DNA for the CDR3: TGTGCCATCAGCGCGTGGGGGGTGAACACTGAAGCTTTCTTT. Its protein is CAISAWGVNTEAFF.

This clonotype was observed many times. The genes are TRBV5-1 and TRBJ2-7; tentative D call: TRBD1 (5 bases). The CDR3 consists of 15 residues. V lost 4 bases and J lost 6, with 20 bases in between. Per the germline V gene, CDR1 is SGHRS and CDR2 is YFSETQ. The CDR3 loop reads CASSPIVSGYREQYF. The CDR3 DNA is TGCGCCAGCAGCCCTATCGTATCAGGGTATCGCGAGCAGTACTTC.

This clonotype was counted once. The rearrangement uses TRBV28 and TRBJ1-4, with D tentatively TRBD1 (6 bases). Deletions cut 6 bases from V and 3 bases from J, with 11 bases between. Per the germline V gene, CDR1 is MDHEN and CDR2 is SYDVKM. There are 14 residues in the CDR3. The CDR3 nucleotides read TGTGCCAGCAGCCGAGGACAGTCTAATGAAAAACTGTTTTTT. It codes for CASSRGQSNEKLFF.

The table lists this clonotype with many counts. The V gene is TRBV6-1, the J gene TRBJ1-2; weak D call: TRBD1 (5 bases). This CDR3 comprises 13 residues. With 6 bases removed from V and 4 bases from J, the gap between germline ends came to 12 bases. Germline-derived CDR1 and CDR2 are MNHNS and SASEGT. The CDR3 bases are TGTGCCAGCAGCCCCGGAGGGGTCTATGGCTACACCTTC. It is translated as CASSPGGVYGYTF.

This clonotype was recorded many times. The chain has TRBV3-1 and TRBJ2-1; D is unclear. V was cut by 0 bases and J by 8 bases, with 8 bases left in between. Germline values: CDR1 LGHDT, CDR2 YNNKEL (reference sequence). This CDR3 region has 13 residues. The CDR3 here is CASSQEGSDEQFF. The CDR3 bases are TGTGCCAGCAGCCAAGAAGGCAGTGATGAGCAGTTCTTC.

As concerns this clonotype: The junction does not match germline at one end; this may be a read error. The rearrangement uses TRBV2 and TRBJ2-7; 12 nucleotides align to TRBD2. The CDR3 spans 17 residues. The germline CDR1 and CDR2 sequences are SNHLY and FYNNEI. The CDR3 reads CASSRPDLTSGGYEQCF. The CDR3 bases are TGTGCCAGCAGCCGACCGGACCTGACTAGCGGGGGATACGAGCAGTGCTTT.

V and J are TRBV15 and TRBJ2-5; the D gene is possibly TRBD1 (6 bases). The ends were cut back, 0 bases at V and 2 bases at J, with 10 bases in the middle. This CDR3 has 15 amino acids. The germline gives CDR1 LNHNV, CDR2 YYDKDF (reference sequence). The CDR3 loop is CATSRDGRGQETQYF. The CDR3 DNA reads TGTGCCACCAGCAGAGATGGAAGGGGGCAAGAGACCCAGTACTTC.

Ten or more counts support this clonotype. This chain connects TRBV6-5 to TRBJ1-5, with D unresolved. This CDR3 contains 14 residues. The V gene lost 0 bases and the J gene lost 4 bases, with 7 bases spanning the gap. CDR1 is MNHEY and CDR2 is SVGAGI in the germline V gene. CDR3 DNA: TGTGCCAGCAGTTACTCGGCGGGAAATCAGCCCCAGCATTTT. This gives the protein CASSYSAGNQPQHF.

The CDR3 spells CAISEGQGGYYEQYF. The CDR3 DNA is TGTGCCATCAGTGAGGGACAGGGAGGATACTACGAGCAGTACTTC. The chain joins TRBV10-3 to TRBJ2-7; 8 bases agree with TRBD1. There are 15 residues in the CDR3. CDR1 and CDR2 from the germline V gene are ENHRY and SYGVKD. The V segment lost 2 bases and the J segment 3 bases; nucleotides outside the gene matches: 6.

This clonotype came up a few times. The chain couples TRBV2 to TRBJ2-3, with unresolved D. The CDR3 spans 13 residues. Germline CDR1 reads SNHLY; CDR2 reads FYNNEI. Trimming removed 3 bases at V and 2 bases at J, with 6 bases between. In nucleotides, the CDR3 is TGTGCCAGCAGTGAGGCAGCCACAGATACGCAGTATTTT. Translated: CASSEAATDTQYF.

The J gene is TRBJ1-2, the V gene TRBV19; unclear D gene. CDR3 size: 11 residues. V lost 7 bases and J 11 bases, leaving 14 bases between the germline ends. Germline V gene sequence: CDR1 LNHDA, CDR2 SQIVND (reference sequence). This chain's CDR3 is CASMTGGGYTF. The DNA for the CDR3 is TGTGCCAGTATGACCGGCGGAGGATACACCTTC.